The 28 T cell receptor beta chains reported below all come from one sample, sequenced in a study of blood T cell repertoires in COVID-19. TCRdb's table, derived via immunoSEQ multiplex PCR, lists solely in-frame clones and lacks some. The sample holds 300,000 to 450,000 clones; roughly 86% are singletons and the top ten take more than 1%. The sequencing input was peripheral blood. The origin of the receptors is a human donor with acute or convalescent COVID-19. The donor label of this sample is uncertain.

This CDR3 is CASSEAQGAAYGYTF. For the CDR3, the DNA is TGTGCCAGCAGTGAAGCGCAGGGGGCGGCGTATGGCTACACCTTC. The rearrangement joins TRBV6-1 to TRBJ1-2; TRBD1 agrees at 8 bases. Germline V gene data show CDR1 as MNHNS and CDR2 as SASEGT. Trimming took 0 bases from V and 5 from J; bases not matched to a gene: 5. The CDR3 length is 15 residues.

The chain joins TRBV2 to TRBJ2-7, with 7 bases that match TRBD1. CDR1 and CDR2 from the germline V gene are SNHLY and FYNNEI. This CDR3 has 14 amino acids. J gave up 5 bases and V 1 base, and 5 bases lay outside the gene matches. CDR3 DNA sequence: TGTGCCAGCAGTGAAGAGGGGGCTCGGGACGAGCAGTACTTC. This encodes CASSEEGARDEQYF.

The V gene is TRBV7-2, the J gene TRBJ2-5; D unresolved. Trimming cost V 4 bases and J 5 bases, with 8 bases left between them. The V gene's germline CDR1 is SGHTA and CDR2 FQGNSA. There are 12 residues in the CDR3. CDR3 amino acids: CASSSSRETQYF. The CDR3 DNA follows: TGTGCCAGCAGCTCCAGCAGGGAGACCCAGTACTTC.

The table lists this clone with a few counts. The chain joins TRBV27 to TRBJ2-1, with 11 bases fitting TRBD1. The CDR3 runs to 16 residues. The germline V gene has CDR1 MNHEY and CDR2 SMNVEV (reference sequence). The junction had 13 bases not matched to a gene; V was cut back by 8 bases and J by 7 bases. CDR3 DNA sequence: TGTGCCAGCCGCTCGCATGGGGGGGACAGGGGGAATGAGCAGTTCTTC. Translation: CASRSHGGDRGNEQFF.

This clone occurred a few times. J is TRBJ1-1 and V is TRBV2; 7 bases align to TRBD1. Germline assignment: CDR1 SNHLY and CDR2 FYNNEI. J gave up 0 bases and V 9 bases, and 7 bases lay outside the gene matches. The CDR3 is 14 amino acids. CDR3: CARGTAVMNTEAFF. The CDR3 nucleotides read TGTGCCAGAGGGACAGCCGTCATGAACACTGAAGCTTTCTTT.

The chain has TRBV5-5 and TRBJ1-1, with D perhaps TRBD1 (5 bases). The CDR3 runs 17 residues. Germline CDR1 SGHKS, CDR2 YYEKEE (reference sequence). V lost 3 bases, J lost 2 bases, and 20 bases lay in between. CDR3 nucleotides: TGTGCCAGCAGCTCGGACGGCCGTATAGGGGATAACACTGAAGCTTTCTTT. Translation gives CASSSDGRIGDNTEAFF.

The J gene is TRBJ1-1, the V gene TRBV6-5, with D perhaps TRBD1 (5 bases). V lost 8 bases, J lost 1 base, and 14 bases lay in between. CDR3 length: 14 residues. The germline V gene encodes CDR1 MNHEY and CDR2 SVGAGI. CDR3 protein: CASAPRQGNTEAFF. The CDR3 bases are TGTGCCAGCGCACCCAGGCAGGGGAACACTGAAGCTTTCTTT.

V gene TRBV7-6 combines with J gene TRBJ2-1, with 13 bases identical to TRBD2. The trim removed 5 bases at V and 8 bases at J, leaving 9 bases unmatched. The CDR3 loop spans 16 amino acids. Germline CDR1 is SGHVS and CDR2 is FNYEAQ. The CDR3 loop is CASSQGTSGNLYEQFF. The CDR3 coding sequence is TGTGCCAGCAGCCAGGGGACTAGCGGGAATCTGTATGAGCAGTTCTTC.

This chain joins TRBV18 and TRBJ1-1; TRBD1 is a possible D gene (5 bases). The V end lost 4 bases, the J end lost 3 bases, and 21 bases lay between the germline ends. In germline, CDR1 is KGHSH, CDR2 LQKENI. The CDR3 sequence is 17 residues long. This CDR3 reads CASSLLPDPGSDTEAFF. In nucleotides, the CDR3 is TGTGCCAGCTCACTCTTACCAGATCCAGGGTCGGACACTGAAGCTTTCTTT. Using reference TRBV18 and TRBJ1-1 for the parts outside the CDR3, the full variable domain is NAGVMQNPRHLVRRRGQEARLRCSPMKGHSHVYWYRQLPEEGLKFMVYLQKENIIDESGMPKERFSAEFPKEGPSILRIQQVVRGDSAAYFCASSLLPDPGSDTEAFFGQGTRLTVV.

This clone was seen only once. The V gene is TRBV28, the J gene TRBJ1-5; D remains unclear. Germline loops: CDR1 MDHEN, CDR2 SYDVKM. The CDR3 runs 14 residues. V dropped 8 bases and J dropped 6 bases, with 17 bases sitting between them. The DNA of the CDR3 is TGTGCCAGCTCCCGTTTCGAGAGTAGTCAGCCCCAGCATTTT. Translated, it gives CASSRFESSQPQHF.

There are a few counts of this clone. J is TRBJ2-2 and V is TRBV10-2; TRBD1 is a possible D gene (5 bases). Germline CDR1 and CDR2: WSHSY and SAAADI. This CDR3 is built from 14 residues. Trimming took off 6 bases at V and 2 bases at J, with 10 bases between the two ends. The CDR3 region is CASRVGHNTGELFF. For the CDR3, the DNA is TGCGCCAGCAGAGTAGGACACAACACCGGGGAGCTGTTTTTT.

This chain uses TRBV7-8 with TRBJ2-3, with D possibly TRBD1 on 6 matching bases. Per germline, CDR1 SGHVS and CDR2 FQNEAQ. The ends were cut back, 4 bases at V and 0 bases at J, with 11 bases in the middle. The CDR3 covers 15 residues. For the CDR3, the DNA is TGTGCCAGCAGCTACTGGACAGCTAGCACAGATACGCAGTATTTT. Its translation is CASSYWTASTDTQYF.

The chain recombines TRBV3-1 (or the pseudogene TRBV3-2) with TRBJ2-5; D is perhaps TRBD2 (6 bases). The CDR3 runs to 16 residues. Germline assignment: CDR1 LGHDT and CDR2 YNNKEL (reference sequence). V lost 0 bases, J lost 1 base, and 12 bases lay in between. In nucleotides, the CDR3 is TGTGCCAGCAGCCAAGAGGAGGGGAGACCCCAAGAGACCCAGTACTTC. Translated, it gives CASSQEEGRPQETQYF.

This clone was seen a single time. V is TRBV6-5 and J is TRBJ2-2; unclear D gene. Deletions cut 1 base from V and 3 bases from J, with 6 bases between. CDR3 length equals 14 residues. The germline gives CDR1 MNHEY, CDR2 SVGAGI. The CDR3 sequence is CASSYYLDTGELFF. The CDR3 DNA is TGTGCCAGCAGTTACTATCTAGACACCGGGGAGCTGTTTTTT.

Details on this clone: At one end the junction does not follow the germline gene, possibly because of a read error. The CDR3: CASRQDRVNNEKLFF. Written as DNA, the CDR3 is TGTGCCAGCAGACAAGACAGGGTAAATAATGAAAAACTGTTTTTT. V and J are TRBV14 and TRBJ1-4, with TRBD1 matching 7 bases. The CDR3 consists of 15 residues. Germline V lookup: CDR1 SGHDN, CDR2 FVKESK. The full variable domain, its missing parts supplied by reference TRBV14 and TRBJ1-4, is EAGVTQFPSHSVIEKGQTVTLRCDPISGHDNLYWYRRVMGKEIKFLLHFVKESKQDESGMPNNRFLAERTGGTYSTLKVQPAELEDSGVYFCASRQDRVNNEKLFFGSGTQLSVL.

This clone was counted a few times. This chain uses TRBV18 with TRBJ2-6; D gene unclear. V lost 6 bases, J lost 1 base, and 10 bases lay in between. This CDR3 is built from 15 residues. Germline V gene sequence: CDR1 KGHSH, CDR2 LQKENI. Here the CDR3 DNA reads TGTGCCAGCTCGGCAGAATTATCTGGGGCCAACGTCCTGACTTTC. This encodes CASSAELSGANVLTF.

The gene calls are TRBV24-1 and TRBJ2-7; 7 bases fit TRBD1. In germline, CDR1 is KGHDR, CDR2 SFDVKD. Unmatched junction bases numbered 3, after V lost 4 bases and J lost 4 bases. The CDR3 length is 13 residues. The CDR3 DNA is TGTGCCACCAGTGACTACAGGGGTTACGAGCAGTACTTC. Its translation is CATSDYRGYEQYF.

The chain combines TRBV6-5 with TRBJ1-6; D uncertain. This CDR3 spans 12 amino acids. Germline CDR1 MNHEY, CDR2 SVGAGI. V was shortened by 5 bases and J by 8 bases, with 7 bases between the two germline ends. Here the CDR3 DNA reads TGTGCCAGCAGTAGCGGCCATTCACCCCTCCACTTT. Amino acids: CASSSGHSPLHF.

The chain couples TRBV6-5 to TRBJ1-3, with D uncertain. Trimming stripped 0 bases from V and 4 bases from J, with 10 bases between. The CDR3 is made up of 15 amino acids. Germline V gene data show CDR1 as MNHEY and CDR2 as SVGAGI. The CDR3 spells CASSYSPDFGNTIYF. The DNA of the CDR3 is TGTGCCAGCAGTTACTCCCCGGACTTCGGAAACACCATATATTTT.

J is TRBJ1-2 and V is TRBV18, with 7 nucleotides matching TRBD1. CDR1 and CDR2 from the germline V gene are KGHSH and LQKENI. The CDR3 is 14 residues long. The V gene end was trimmed by 2 bases and the J gene end by 3 bases; junction bases not matched to a gene: 3. CDR3 bases: TGTGCCAGCTCACCAGGGGGACAGCACTATGGCTACACCTTC. Its protein is CASSPGGQHYGYTF.

The chain uses TRBV12-5 and TRBJ2-7; tentatively, D is TRBD1 (6 bases). CDR1 LGHNT and CDR2 FRNRAP come from the germline V gene. There are 15 residues in the CDR3. Trimming shortened V by 2 bases and J by 5 bases, and 16 bases separated the two germline ends. CDR3 sequence reads: CASGLRGGPGHEQYF. CDR3 in DNA: TGTGCTAGTGGTTTGAGAGGGGGACCGGGCCACGAGCAGTACTTC. The full variable domain, rest sourced from reference TRBV12-5 and TRBJ2-7, is DARVTQTPRHKVTEMGQEVTMRCQPILGHNTVFWYRQTMMQGLELLAYFRNRAPLDDSGMPKDRFSAEMPDATLATLKIQPSEPRDSAVYFCASGLRGGPGHEQYFGPGTRLTVT.

The chain employs TRBV2 and TRBJ2-2; 9 bases match TRBD1. Germline-derived CDR1 and CDR2 are SNHLY and FYNNEI. This CDR3 spans 14 amino acids. V shed 7 bases, J shed 6 bases, and the junction held 6 bases outside the gene matches. DNA for the CDR3: TGTGCCAGCAAGGGACAGGGTCCCCCCGGGGAGCTGTTTTTT. Encoded protein: CASKGQGPPGELFF.

Points on this clone: Other DNA sequences in this specimen translate into the identical CDR3. This chain joins TRBV18 and TRBJ2-1, with D tentatively TRBD2 (5 bases). Looked up from germline, CDR1 is KGHSH and CDR2 is LQKENI. This CDR3 is built from 14 residues. Trimming removed 0 bases at V and 2 bases at J, with 5 bases between. The DNA for the CDR3 is TGTGCCAGCTCACCACCCGGGGCCTACAATGAGCAGTTCTTC. The encoded protein is CASSPPGAYNEQFF.

The chain recombines TRBV6-6 with TRBJ2-3; possibly TRBD1 for D (6 bases). V was shortened by 5 bases and J by 4 bases, with 10 bases between the two germline ends. The CDR3 loop spans 13 amino acids. The germline V gene encodes CDR1 MNHNY and CDR2 SVGAGI (reference sequence). CDR3 DNA sequence: TGTGCCAGCAGTGCGGACAGCTCAGATACGCAGTATTTT. This gives the protein CASSADSSDTQYF.

V usage is TRBV5-4 and J usage is TRBJ1-2; 8 nucleotides line up with TRBD1. Germline assignment: CDR1 SGHNT and CDR2 YYREEE (reference sequence). This CDR3 is built from 16 residues. V lost 4 bases to trimming and J lost 4 bases; unmatched junction nucleotides: 12. In DNA, the CDR3 is TGTGCCAGCAGCATCCCCAACAGGGGGGCGGCCTATGGCTACACCTTC. This gives the protein CASSIPNRGAAYGYTF.

The chain joins TRBV6-6 to TRBJ2-7; TRBD1 aligns across 11 bases. The CDR3 spans 14 residues. The J segment lost 3 bases and the V segment lost 5 bases, leaving 3 bases of the junction unmatched. CDR1 is MNHNY and CDR2 is SVGAGI in the germline V gene (reference sequence). The CDR3 DNA reads as TGTGCCAGCAGTCTGGACAGGGGGCACTACGAGCAGTACTTC. As protein: CASSLDRGHYEQYF.

The V gene is TRBV4-2, the J gene TRBJ2-7, with a weak D call TRBD2 (5 bases). The CDR3 runs 15 residues. V was pared by 0 bases and J by 3 bases, with 12 bases between. Germline loops: CDR1 LGHNA, CDR2 YNFKEQ. The CDR3 region is CASSQDDYPVYEQYF. CDR3 bases: TGTGCCAGCAGCCAAGATGACTACCCAGTCTACGAGCAGTACTTC.

This rearrangement joins TRBV29-1 to TRBJ1-1; D unresolved. Looked up from germline, CDR1 is SQVTM and CDR2 is ANQGSEA. V lost 2 bases and J 5 bases, leaving 9 bases between the germline ends. The CDR3 loop spans 12 amino acids. CDR3 in DNA: TGCAGCGTTGAATTACTGAGAACTGAAGCTTTCTTT. Protein sequence: CSVELLRTEAFF.